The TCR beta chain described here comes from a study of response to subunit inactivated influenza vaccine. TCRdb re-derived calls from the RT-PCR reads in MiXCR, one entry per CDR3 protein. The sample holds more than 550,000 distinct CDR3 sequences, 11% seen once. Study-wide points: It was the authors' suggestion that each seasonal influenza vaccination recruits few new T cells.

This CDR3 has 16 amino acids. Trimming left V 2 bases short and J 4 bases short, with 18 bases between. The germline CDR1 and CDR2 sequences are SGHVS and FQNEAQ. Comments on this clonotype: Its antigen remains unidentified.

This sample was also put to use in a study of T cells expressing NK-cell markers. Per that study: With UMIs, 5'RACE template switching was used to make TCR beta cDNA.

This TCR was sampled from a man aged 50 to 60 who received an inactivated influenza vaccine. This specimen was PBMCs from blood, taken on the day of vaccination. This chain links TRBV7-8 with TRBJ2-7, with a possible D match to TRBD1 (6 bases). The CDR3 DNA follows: TGTGCCAGCAGCTTATTGGGCCACAGGGCCTCTTACGAGCAGTACTTC. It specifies CASSLLGHRASYEQYF. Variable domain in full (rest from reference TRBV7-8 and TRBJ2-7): GAGVSQSPRYKVAKRGQDVALRCDPISGHVSLFWYQQALGQGPEFLTYFQNEAQLDKSGLPSDRFFAERPEGSVSTLKIQRTQQEDSAVYLCASSLLGHRASYEQYFGPGTRLTVT.